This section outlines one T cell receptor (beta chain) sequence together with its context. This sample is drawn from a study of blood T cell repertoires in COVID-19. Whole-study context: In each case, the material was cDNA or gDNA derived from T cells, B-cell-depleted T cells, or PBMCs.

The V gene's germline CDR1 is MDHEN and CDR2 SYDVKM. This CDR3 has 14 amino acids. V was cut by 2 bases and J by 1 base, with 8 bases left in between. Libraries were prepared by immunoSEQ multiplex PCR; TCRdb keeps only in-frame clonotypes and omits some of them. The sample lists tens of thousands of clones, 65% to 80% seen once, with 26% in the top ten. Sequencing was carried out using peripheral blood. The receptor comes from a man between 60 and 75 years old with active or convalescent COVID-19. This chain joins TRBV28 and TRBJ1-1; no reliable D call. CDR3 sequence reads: CASSLHRRNTEAFF. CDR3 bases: TGTGCCAGCAGTTTACATCGGAGGAACACTGAAGCTTTCTTT.